This entry lists 3 T cell receptor beta chains sequenced from one sample in a study of CD8+ T cells in alopecia areata. After isolation, RNA underwent reverse transcription to generate cDNA as the sequencing template. The repertoire was sequenced with immunoSEQ multiplex PCR; TCRdb's copy has only in-frame clones and lacks some. The sample comprises 200,000 to 250,000 clones, around two fifths of which are singletons, and 0.4% to 0.55% rests with the top ten. The treatment is: oral pan-JAK inhibitor, 5-10 mg twice daily. The sequenced sample was CD4+ T cells sorted from blood, obtained at approximately week 30, from a patient treated with tofacitinib. The receptors originated from a human donor with alopecia areata.

The V and J genes are TRBV7-9 and TRBJ2-7; 9 bases are shared with TRBD1. This CDR3 has 12 amino acids. The V gene end was trimmed by 8 bases and the J gene end by 7 bases; junction bases not matched to a gene: 6. Germline CDR1 is SEHNR and CDR2 is FQNEAQ (reference sequence). CDR3 region: CASSHRGQEQYF. The CDR3 region has the DNA TGTGCCAGCTCCCACAGGGGGCAAGAGCAGTACTTC.

This clone was recorded at least ten times. The chain links TRBV28 to TRBJ2-2; the D gene is possibly TRBD2 (6 bases). The CDR3 totals 15 residues. Germline lookup yields CDR1 MDHEN and CDR2 SYDVKM. Trimming took off 2 bases at V and 0 bases at J, with 7 bases between the two ends. In DNA form, the CDR3 reads TGTGCCAGCAGTTTAGCGGGACCGAACACCGGGGAGCTGTTTTTT. Its protein is CASSLAGPNTGELFF.

This clone was observed a handful of times. This same CDR3 is encoded by further DNA sequences in the sample. The chain joins TRBV9 to TRBJ2-3, with D perhaps TRBD2 (6 bases). The ends were cut back, 0 bases at V and 2 bases at J, with 10 bases in the middle. The CDR3 consists of 15 residues. Germline CDR1 is SGDLS and CDR2 is YYNGEE. Here the CDR3 reads CASSVAEGSTDTQYF. The CDR3 bases are TGTGCCAGCAGCGTAGCGGAGGGGTCCACAGATACGCAGTATTTT.